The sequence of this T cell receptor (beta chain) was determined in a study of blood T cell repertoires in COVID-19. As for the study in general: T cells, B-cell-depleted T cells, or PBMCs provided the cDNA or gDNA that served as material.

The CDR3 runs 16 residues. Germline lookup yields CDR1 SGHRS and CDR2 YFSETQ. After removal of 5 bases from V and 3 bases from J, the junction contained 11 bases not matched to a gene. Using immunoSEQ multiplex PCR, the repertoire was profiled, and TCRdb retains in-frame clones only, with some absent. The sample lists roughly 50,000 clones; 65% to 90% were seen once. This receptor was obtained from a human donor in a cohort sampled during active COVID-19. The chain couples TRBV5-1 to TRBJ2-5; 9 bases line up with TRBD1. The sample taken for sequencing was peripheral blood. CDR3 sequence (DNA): TGCGCCAGCAGATTGACAGGGGGAAAATCGGAAGAGACCCAGTACTTC. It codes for CASRLTGGKSEETQYF.